A selection of T cell receptor beta chains follows, all from one sample in a study of OX40 agonist ivuxolimab in advanced cancers. Data came from immunoSEQ multiplex PCR; TCRdb stores just in-frame clones and leaves some out. The table has about 38,000 clones, 70% to 85% seen once. The sequenced sample was CD4+ or CD8+ T cells sorted from blood, obtained in a trial of the OX40 agonist ivuxolimab. The receptors stem from an adult with an advanced solid tumor such as melanoma, head and neck, liver or kidney cancer. The conserved cysteine and the conserved F or W are not part of the CDR3 here. Fields, in order: J gene, V gene, CDR3 protein.

j_gene: TRBJ1-2; v_gene: TRBV10-3; CDR3aa: AISSGGQGVGGYT
j_gene: TRBJ2-1; v_gene: TRBV2; CDR3aa: ASSRLAGDGGNEQF
j_gene: TRBJ2-7; v_gene: TRBV9; CDR3aa: ASSPLGRAEVYEQY
j_gene: TRBJ1-2; v_gene: TRBV5-3; CDR3aa: ASSPQGEGYGYT
j_gene: TRBJ2-7; v_gene: TRBV18; CDR3aa: ASSPGLVNYEQY
j_gene: TRBJ2-5; v_gene: TRBV2; CDR3aa: ASSPLPYVAGRQETQY
j_gene: TRBJ2-1; v_gene: TRBV7-9; CDR3aa: ASSLAYLAGAEQF
j_gene: TRBJ2-1; v_gene: TRBV7-9; CDR3aa: ASCIDLYNEQF
j_gene: TRBJ2-2; v_gene: TRBV5-5; CDR3aa: ASSLRISGELF
j_gene: TRBJ1-1; v_gene: TRBV11-2; CDR3aa: ASSLGEWDRLNTEAF
j_gene: TRBJ2-5; v_gene: TRBV7-8; CDR3aa: ASSLYTSGRALETQY
j_gene: TRBJ2-4; v_gene: TRBV4-1; CDR3aa: ASRHTGDRENIQY
j_gene: TRBJ2-7; v_gene: TRBV9; CDR3aa: ASSEASTGEQY
j_gene: TRBJ2-3; v_gene: TRBV2; CDR3aa: ASSQRLADTDTQY
j_gene: TRBJ1-2; v_gene: TRBV6-1; CDR3aa: ASSEADGFYGYT
j_gene: TRBJ2-7; v_gene: TRBV9; CDR3aa: ASSRGTGGIEQY
j_gene: NA; v_gene: TRBV29-1; CDR3aa: SVEDWQGRSYEQY
j_gene: TRBJ2-4; v_gene: TRBV4-1; CDR3aa: ASSQPTTGRAKNIQY
j_gene: TRBJ2-3; v_gene: TRBV19; CDR3aa: ASSIFSSFGDTQY
j_gene: TRBJ1-2; v_gene: TRBV7-6; CDR3aa: ASSLSEYYGYT
j_gene: TRBJ2-1; v_gene: TRBV7-2; CDR3aa: ASSLGPRAQF
j_gene: TRBJ2-5; v_gene: TRBV5-1; CDR3aa: ATRPGLNQETQY
j_gene: TRBJ2-3; v_gene: TRBV4-1; CDR3aa: ASSQDRNTDTQY
j_gene: TRBJ2-3; v_gene: TRBV25-1; CDR3aa: ASSRDRGGDTQY
j_gene: TRBJ2-7; v_gene: TRBV29-1; CDR3aa: SIRGAADYEQY